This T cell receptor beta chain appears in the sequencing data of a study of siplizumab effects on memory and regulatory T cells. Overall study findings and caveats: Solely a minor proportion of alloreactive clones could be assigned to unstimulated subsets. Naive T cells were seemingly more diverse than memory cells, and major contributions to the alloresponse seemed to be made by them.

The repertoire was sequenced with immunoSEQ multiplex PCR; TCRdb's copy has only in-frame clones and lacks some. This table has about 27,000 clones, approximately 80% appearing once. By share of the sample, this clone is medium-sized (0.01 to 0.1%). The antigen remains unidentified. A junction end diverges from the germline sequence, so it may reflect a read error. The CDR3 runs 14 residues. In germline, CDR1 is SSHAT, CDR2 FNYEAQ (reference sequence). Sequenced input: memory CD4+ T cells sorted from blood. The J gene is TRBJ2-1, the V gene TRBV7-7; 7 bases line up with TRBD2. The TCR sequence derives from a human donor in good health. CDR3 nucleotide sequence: TGTGCTAGCAGTCCGCTGGGGAGGGAGGGTGAGCAGTTCTTC. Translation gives CASSPLGREGEQFF. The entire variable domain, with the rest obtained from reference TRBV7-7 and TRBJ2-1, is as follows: GAGVSQSPRYKVTKRGQDVTLRCDPISSHATLYWYQQALGQGPEFLTYFNYEAQPDKSGLPSDRFSAERPEGSISTLTIQRTEQRDSAMYRCASSPLGREGEQFFGPGTRLTVL.